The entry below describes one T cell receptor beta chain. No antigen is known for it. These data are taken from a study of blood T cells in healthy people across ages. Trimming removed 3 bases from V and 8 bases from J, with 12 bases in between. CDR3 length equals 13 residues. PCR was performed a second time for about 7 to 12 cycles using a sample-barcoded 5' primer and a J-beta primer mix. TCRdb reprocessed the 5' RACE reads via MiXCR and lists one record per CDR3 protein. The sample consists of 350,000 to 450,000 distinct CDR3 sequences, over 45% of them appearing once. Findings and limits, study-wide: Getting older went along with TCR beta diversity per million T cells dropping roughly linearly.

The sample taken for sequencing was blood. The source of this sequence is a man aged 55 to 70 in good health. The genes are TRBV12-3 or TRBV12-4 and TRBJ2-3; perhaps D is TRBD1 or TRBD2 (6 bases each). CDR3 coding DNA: TGTGCCAGCAGTTTTGACGGGGGCGGTACGCAGTATTTT. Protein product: CASSFDGGGTQYF.